Listed here is a single T cell receptor (beta chain). As yet, its antigen is unknown. The data derive from a study of metastatic and nonmetastatic thyroid tumors. Study summary: Repertoires were compared across blood and tumor or nodule tissue from malignant and benign thyroid patients.

Study-wide points: Reported TCR beta diversity, measured in blood and tumor, was significantly higher for malignant thyroid tumors than for benign nodules.

Original processing methods: For papillary thyroid cancer, a distant-metastasis classifier was constructed from CDR3 differences observed across clinicopathological groups. TCRdb reanalyzed the PCR reads with MiXCR. What appears here as the V and J calls and clone size reflects TCRdb's work, not the paper's. There are 45,000 or so clones in the sample; 16% occur only once, and 22% lies in the top ten. Nobody among the patients had been given any treatment before thyroid surgery. Germline loops: CDR1 SGDLS, CDR2 YYNGEE. The CDR3 spans 13 residues. Trimming shortened V by 0 bases and J by 6 bases, and 7 bases separated the two germline ends.

This TCR came from a female donor with papillary thyroid cancer or a benign thyroid nodule (not recorded which). Some clones in this sample may be carry-over from other donors' samples. Sequenced sample: blood. The chain links TRBV9 to TRBJ2-4; no clear D gene. The CDR3 reads CASSVGMGNIQYF. The CDR3 region has the DNA TGTGCCAGCAGCGTAGGGATGGGAAACATTCAGTACTTC.